This T cell receptor (beta chain) is from a study of blood T cell repertoires in COVID-19. Study summary: PBMCs, B-cell-depleted T cells, or T cells provided the cDNA or gDNA that made up the material.

The CDR3 has 14 amino acids. The trim removed 5 bases at V and 5 bases at J, leaving 6 bases unmatched. Looked up from germline, CDR1 is SEHNR and CDR2 is FQNEAQ (reference sequence). Method: immunoSEQ multiplex PCR; TCRdb's copy keeps in-frame clones and lacks some. The sample holds 30,000 to 40,000 clones, about 85% seen once. The origin of this receptor is a human donor in a cohort sampled during active COVID-19. The chain combines TRBV7-9 with TRBJ2-1; 7 nucleotides line up with TRBD1. Material: peripheral blood. The DNA for the CDR3 is TGTGCCAGCAGCATCGGGACAGCAAACAATGAGCAGTTCTTC. Translated: CASSIGTANNEQFF.